One and the same sample provided the 7 T cell receptor beta chains below, sequenced in a study of T cell repertoires in cytomegalovirus infection. Antigen specificity for these receptors is unknown. Each CDR3 protein is one row after TCRdb ran MiXCR on the reads. In the table there are around 570,000 distinct CDR3 sequences, around 40% of which are singletons. The sequencing here drew on cultured PBMCs, taken from culture after CMV antigen stimulation. All receptors derive from a human donor in good health (CMV status not recorded). Some clones in this sample may be carry-over from other donors' samples.

The chain uses TRBV2 and TRBJ2-6, with D perhaps TRBD2 (5 bases). The germline CDR1 and CDR2 sequences are SNHLY and FYNNEI. The CDR3 covers 16 residues. V lost 7 bases to trimming and J lost 0 bases, with 13 bases between them. The CDR3 coding sequence is TGTGCCAGCACGAGGGAGTGGGCCTCTGGGGCCAACGTCCTGACTTTC. Translation: CASTREWASGANVLTF.

V and J are TRBV6-1 and TRBJ1-6; D remains unclear. Germline values: CDR1 MNHNS, CDR2 SASEGT. The CDR3 runs 13 residues. V shed 1 base and J shed 11 bases, with 9 bases lying between them. The CDR3 loop reads CASSEVGSAPLHF. The DNA for the CDR3 is TGTGCCAGCAGTGAAGTAGGATCGGCACCCCTCCACTTT.

This chain joins TRBV28 and TRBJ2-3, with 9 bases lining up with TRBD2. Germline V gene sequence: CDR1 MDHEN, CDR2 SYDVKM. The CDR3 runs to 15 residues. In nucleotides, the CDR3 is TGTGCTAGCGGGCTAGCGGGGAGTTACACAGATACGCAGTATTTT. Amino acid sequence: CASGLAGSYTDTQYF. The complete variable domain, with remaining parts taken from reference TRBV28 and TRBJ2-3, reads DVKVTQSSRYLVKRTGEKVFLECVQDMDHENMFWYRQDPGLGLRLIYFSYDVKMKEKGDIPEGYSVSREKKERFSLILESASTNQTSMYLCASGLAGSYTDTQYFGPGTRLTVL.

Note on this clonotype: It may be a read error: a sequence one base away is much more abundant. The chain uses TRBV15 and TRBJ2-3; D gene uncertain. Trimming stripped 8 bases from V and 1 base from J, with 13 bases between. Germline CDR1 LNHNV, CDR2 YYDKDF (reference sequence). The CDR3 is made up of 14 amino acids. The CDR3 loop is CATGGIQGTDTQYF. CDR3 DNA: TGTGCCACCGGCGGCATCCAGGGCACAGATACGCAGTATTTT. The full variable domain, in which reference TRBV15 and TRBJ2-3 provide the parts outside the CDR3, is DAMVIQNPRYQVTQFGKPVTLSCSQTLNHNVMYWYQQKSSQAPKLLFHYYDKDFNNEADTPDNFQSRRPNTSFCFLDIRSPGLGDTAMYLCATGGIQGTDTQYFGPGTRLTVL.

In nucleotides, the CDR3 is TGCAGTGCTAGAGATGGAAGAGGGACTAGCGGGGTTACAGATACGCAGTATTTT. Encoded protein: CSARDGRGTSGVTDTQYF. The V and J genes are TRBV20-1 and TRBJ2-3; 13 nucleotides line up with TRBD2. CDR1 and CDR2 (germline): DFQATT, SNEGSKA (reference sequence). The ends lost 0 bases at V and 3 bases at J; junction bases unmatched: 9. This CDR3 contains 18 residues.

The chain carries TRBV7-9 and TRBJ1-2; D is perhaps TRBD1 (6 bases). V dropped 3 bases and J dropped 6 bases, with 17 bases sitting between them. The CDR3 runs to 15 residues. Germline V gene data show CDR1 as SEHNR and CDR2 as FQNEAQ (reference sequence). CDR3 in DNA: TGTGCCAGCAGCTTTGCACCTCAGGGGAGGGATGGCTACACCTTC. Residues: CASSFAPQGRDGYTF.

There are a few counts of this clonotype. The chain has TRBV12-3 or TRBV12-4 and TRBJ2-1; 14 bases are a match to TRBD2. Unmatched junction bases numbered 9, after V lost 5 bases and J lost 3 bases. The CDR3 has 18 residues. CDR3 nucleotide sequence: TGTGCCAGCAGTCCGGGACTAGCGGGAGCTAACTTCTACAATGAGCAGTTCTTC. It yields the protein CASSPGLAGANFYNEQFF.